A selection of T cell receptor beta chains follows, all from one sample in a study of shared clonotypes between healthy human individuals. Sequenced by immunoSEQ multiplex PCR; TCRdb stores in-frame clones only, minus some. The sample shows some 1 million clones, about 76% of them seen only once. The sample taken for sequencing was memory CD4+ T cells sorted from blood. Receptors were obtained from a man between 18 and 29 years old in good health. Both conserved end residues are part of each CDR3. Each record gives: clone size, J gene, D gene, CDR3 length, V gene, CDR3 DNA, CDR3 protein. D genes are given only for firm matches. Size tells how often a clone was seen (once, few, many) or the class of an expanded clone, and some rows leave it out.

. TRBJ2-1 TRBD2 15 TRBV4-3 TGCGCCAGCAGCCAAGAACTAGCGGGAGTCACTGAGCAGTTCTTC CASSQELAGVTEQFF
. TRBJ1-4 . 14 TRBV18 TGTGCCAGCTCACCCTCCGGAGATGGTGAAAAACTGTTTTTT CASSPSGDGEKLFF
few TRBJ1-1 . 13 TRBV4-3 TGCGCCAGCAGCCAAGCCGCGAGCACTGAAGCTTTCTTT CASSQAASTEAFF
. TRBJ1-5 . 15 TRBV5-1 TGCGCCAGCAGCTTGTTGGGGTTTGGCAATCAGCCCCAGCATTTT CASSLLGFGNQPQHF
. TRBJ1-1 . 13 TRBV2 TGTGCCAGCAGTGAAGCAGGGGCCCGTGAAGCTTTCTTT CASSEAGAREAFF
few TRBJ2-6 TRBD2 16 TRBV5-4 TGTGCCAGCAGCCCGGGGGGGGGAACTGGGGCCAACGTCCTGACTTTC CASSPGGGTGANVLTF
many TRBJ2-5 . 15 TRBV19 TGTGCCAGTAGTATCGGGGCGGGGGCACAAGAGACCCAGTACTTC CASSIGAGAQETQYF
many TRBJ2-5 . 15 TRBV5-1 TGCGCCAGCAGCTCCAACGCCAGGGGCCGGGAGACCCAGTACTTC CASSSNARGRETQYF
. TRBJ1-4 TRBD1 15 TRBV9 TGTGCCAGCAGCGTAGGGGGACAGGATTATGAAAAACTGTTTTTT CASSVGGQDYEKLFF
. TRBJ2-2 TRBD2 15 TRBV9 TGTGCCAGCAGCGCGAGCGGGAGGAACACCGGGGAGCTGTTTTTT CASSASGRNTGELFF
. TRBJ1-1 . 15 TRBV11-2 TGTGCCAGCAGCCCGGGATATGTAGGGAACACTGAAGCTTTCTTT CASSPGYVGNTEAFF
. TRBJ2-7 . 16 TRBV19 TGTGCCAGTAGTATAGATTCGAGCGCACGCTCCTACGAGCAGTACTTC CASSIDSSARSYEQYF
. TRBJ2-3 . 16 TRBV10-3 TGTGCCATCAGTCTTCAACTAGCAGGTAGCACAGATACGCAGTATTTT CAISLQLAGSTDTQYF
. TRBJ2-7 . 14 TRBV2 TGTGCCAGCAGTGCAAACAGGGCGTCCTACGAGCAGTACTTC CASSANRASYEQYF
. TRBJ2-7 TRBD2 16 TRBV27 TGTGCCAGCAGTTTCTATTCTAGCGGGGGTACCTACGAGCAGTACTTC CASSFYSSGGTYEQYF
few TRBJ1-1 . 13 TRBV5-1 TGCGCCAGCAGCTTGCAGACGAACACTGAAGCTTTCTTT CASSLQTNTEAFF
. TRBJ1-2 . 14 TRBV7-2 TGTGCCAGCATCCCCGGCGTAGGGGTGTATGGCTACACCTTC CASIPGVGVYGYTF
. TRBJ2-7 . 13 TRBV7-2 TGTGCCAGCAGCGAGCCGGGATATTACGAGCAGTACTTC CASSEPGYYEQYF
. TRBJ2-3 TRBD2 19 TRBV10-3 TGTGCCATCAGTGAGGTGGGCGGGGGGCCAAGAAAGGGCACAGATACGCAGTATTTT CAISEVGGGPRKGTDTQYF
. TRBJ2-1 . 19 TRBV21-1 TGTGCCAGCAGCAAAGACGGCTGGACTAGCGGAATACTCTACAATGAGCAGTTCTTC CASSKDGWTSGILYNEQFF
. TRBJ2-2 . 14 TRBV7-9 TGTGCCAGCAGCCCCGACGGGGTCACCGGGGAGCTGTTTTTT CASSPDGVTGELFF
. TRBJ2-7 . 13 TRBV7-9 TGTGCCAGCAGCTTAGAACTATCAGGGGAGCAGTACTTC CASSLELSGEQYF
once TRBJ1-2 . 14 TRBV6-5 TGTGCCACCCTTCCCGGGTCAGCTAACTATGGCTACACCTTC CATLPGSANYGYTF
. TRBJ1-5 . 15 TRBV6-1 TGTGCCAGCAGTTCTCGGCAGGGGCGCAATCAGCCCCAGCATTTT CASSSRQGRNQPQHF
. TRBJ2-7 . 14 TRBV9 TGTGCCAGCAGCGCCCTCCGGGACAACTACGAGCAGTACTTC CASSALRDNYEQYF
. TRBJ2-1 TRBD2 17 TRBV5-6 TGTGCCAGCAGCTTAGCCACATCAGGACTAGCGGGTTCCTCGGAGTTCTTC CASSLATSGLAGSSEFF
few TRBJ2-6 TRBD1 16 TRBV11-1 TGTGCCAGTGCACGGGGACAGACCTCTGGGGCCAACGTCCTGACTTTC CASARGQTSGANVLTF
. TRBJ1-2 . 16 TRBV19 TGTGCCAGTACCGACCAGATTTACCAAGGGATCTATGGCTACACCTTC CASTDQIYQGIYGYTF
. TRBJ2-4 TRBD2 13 TRBV29-1 TGCAGCGCAGGAGCGGGAGCGGGGGACATTCAGTACTTC CSAGAGAGDIQYF
. TRBJ1-5 . 14 TRBV5-1 TGCGCCAGCAGCCCTACAGGGCCCCTAGGGCCCCAGCATTTT CASSPTGPLGPQHF
. TRBJ2-1 TRBD2 13 TRBV19 TGTGCCAGTAGTAGGGAGGGCCGATATGAGCAGTTCTTC CASSREGRYEQFF
. TRBJ2-5 TRBD2 14 TRBV5-1 TGCGCCAGCAGCTTAAGACTAGCGTGGGAGACCCAGTACTTC CASSLRLAWETQYF
. TRBJ1-5 . 14 TRBV2 TGTGCCAGCAGTGGACAGAATAGCAATCAGCCCCAGCATTTT CASSGQNSNQPQHF
. TRBJ2-5 . 15 TRBV11-2 TGTGCCAGCAGCCCCCCTCCCCCAGGGCCAGAGACCCAGTACTTC CASSPPPPGPETQYF
. TRBJ1-4 . 16 TRBV5-4 TGTGCCAGCAGCTTCGGGGGATCGGCGGCCCTTGCTGAACTGTTTTTT CASSFGGSAALAELFF